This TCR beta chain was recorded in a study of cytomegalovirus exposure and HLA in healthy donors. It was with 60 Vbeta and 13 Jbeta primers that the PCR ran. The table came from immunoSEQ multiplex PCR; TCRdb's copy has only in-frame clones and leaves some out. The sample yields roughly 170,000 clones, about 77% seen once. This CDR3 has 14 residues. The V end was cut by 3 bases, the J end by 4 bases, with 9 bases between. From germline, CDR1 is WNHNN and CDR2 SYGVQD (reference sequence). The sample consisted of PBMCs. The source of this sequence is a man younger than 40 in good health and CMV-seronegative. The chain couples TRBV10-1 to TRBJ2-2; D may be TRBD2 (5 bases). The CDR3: CASSDRLATGELFF. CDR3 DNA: TGCGCCAGCAGTGATCGGCTAGCCACCGGGGAGCTGTTTTTT.